The 7 T cell receptor beta chains reported below all come from one sample, sequenced in a study of cytomegalovirus exposure and HLA in healthy donors. The repertoire was sequenced with immunoSEQ multiplex PCR; TCRdb's copy has only in-frame clones and lacks some. The repertoire includes tens of thousands of clones, around 84% of them detected once, and 20% to 25% sits in the top ten. Specimen: PBMCs. Receptors originate from a man aged 18 to 29 in good health and CMV-seropositive.

This chain connects TRBV7-9 to TRBJ2-2, with 11 bases aligning to TRBD2. The trim removed 9 bases at V and 3 bases at J, leaving 12 bases unmatched. The CDR3 has 17 amino acids. The V gene's germline CDR1 is SEHNR and CDR2 FQNEAQ (reference sequence). The chain's CDR3 is CARAGTSGPPYTGELFF. CDR3 sequence (DNA): TGTGCCAGAGCCGGGACTAGCGGACCTCCCTACACCGGGGAGCTGTTTTTT.

This sequence joins TRBV21-1 and TRBJ2-7; the DNA was not used to check the table's D call, TRBD2. TRBV21-1 is described as a pseudogene. The CDR3 consists of 12 residues. Here the CDR3 DNA reads TGTGCCAGCAGCAGTAGGAGGTACGAGCAGTACGTC. Translating it yields CASSSRRYEQYV.

This chain joins TRBV5-1 and TRBJ1-1; TRBD1 matches 8 bases. The CDR3 consists of 14 residues. Germline values: CDR1 SGHRS, CDR2 YFSETQ. With 1 base clipped from V and 4 bases from J, the junction kept 3 bases outside the gene matches. The CDR3 sequence is CASSLTGGPTEAFF. The CDR3 bases are TGCGCCAGCAGCTTGACAGGGGGTCCCACTGAAGCTTTCTTT.

This rearrangement joins TRBV6-1 to TRBJ1-1; 7 nucleotides line up with TRBD1. V shed 6 bases and J 3 bases; nucleotides not matched to a gene: 4. The germline gives CDR1 MNHNS, CDR2 SASEGT. The CDR3 is made up of 13 amino acids. CDR3: CASRSTGDTEAFF. Written as DNA, the CDR3 is TGTGCCAGCAGAAGTACAGGGGACACTGAAGCTTTCTTT.

V gene TRBV7-8 combines with J gene TRBJ2-6; 10 nucleotides align to TRBD2. CDR1 and CDR2 from the germline V gene are SGHVS and FQNEAQ. CDR3 length: 19 residues. The junction had 8 bases not matched to a gene; V was cut back by 3 bases and J by 0 bases. The CDR3 coding sequence is TGTGCCAGCAGCTTTGTCGGGCCTAGCGGGAGCTCTGGGGCCAACGTCCTGACTTTC. It codes for CASSFVGPSGSSGANVLTF.

This chain joins TRBV19 and TRBJ2-1, with 14 bases lining up with TRBD2. V was pared by 6 bases and J by 6 bases, with 1 base of the junction left unmatched. The germline gives CDR1 LNHDA, CDR2 SQIVND (reference sequence). This CDR3 has 14 residues. CDR3 protein: CASRTSGRGNEQFF. CDR3 in DNA: TGTGCCAGTAGGACTAGCGGGAGGGGCAATGAGCAGTTCTTC.

The rearrangement joins TRBV5-1 to TRBJ2-7; 9 bases are a match to TRBD1. There are 14 residues in the CDR3. V shed 0 bases and J 2 bases; nucleotides not matched to a gene: 0. Germline assignment: CDR1 SGHRS and CDR2 YFSETQ. The CDR3 region is CASSLGTGAYEQYV. CDR3 DNA: TGCGCCAGCAGCTTGGGGACAGGGGCCTACGAGCAGTACGTC.